This TCR beta chain was obtained from a study of CD8 T cells in Susac syndrome. V gave up 4 bases and J gave up 3 bases; unmatched junction bases: 2. The CDR3 runs to 15 residues. The germline V gene encodes CDR1 MDHEN and CDR2 SYDVKM. Random hexamers were used to reverse transcribe an amount of roughly 0.45 to 1 ug RNA. Using its own MiXCR run on the immunoSEQ multiplex PCR reads, TCRdb lists one record per CDR3 protein. This sample has over 130,000 distinct CDR3 sequences, with 95% found just once. The sample was CD4+ T cells from PBMCs. The TCR was taken from a human donor with Susac syndrome. The V and J genes are TRBV28 and TRBJ2-5; 13 bases are shared with TRBD2. CDR3 coding DNA: TGTGCCAGCAGTTCGACTAGCGGGGGGAAAGAGACCCAGTACTTC. Translated, it gives CASSSTSGGKETQYF. The entire variable domain, with the rest obtained from reference TRBV28 and TRBJ2-5, is as follows: DVKVTQSSRYLVKRTGEKVFLECVQDMDHENMFWYRQDPGLGLRLIYFSYDVKMKEKGDIPEGYSVSREKKERFSLILESASTNQTSMYLCASSSTSGGKETQYFGPGTRLLVL.